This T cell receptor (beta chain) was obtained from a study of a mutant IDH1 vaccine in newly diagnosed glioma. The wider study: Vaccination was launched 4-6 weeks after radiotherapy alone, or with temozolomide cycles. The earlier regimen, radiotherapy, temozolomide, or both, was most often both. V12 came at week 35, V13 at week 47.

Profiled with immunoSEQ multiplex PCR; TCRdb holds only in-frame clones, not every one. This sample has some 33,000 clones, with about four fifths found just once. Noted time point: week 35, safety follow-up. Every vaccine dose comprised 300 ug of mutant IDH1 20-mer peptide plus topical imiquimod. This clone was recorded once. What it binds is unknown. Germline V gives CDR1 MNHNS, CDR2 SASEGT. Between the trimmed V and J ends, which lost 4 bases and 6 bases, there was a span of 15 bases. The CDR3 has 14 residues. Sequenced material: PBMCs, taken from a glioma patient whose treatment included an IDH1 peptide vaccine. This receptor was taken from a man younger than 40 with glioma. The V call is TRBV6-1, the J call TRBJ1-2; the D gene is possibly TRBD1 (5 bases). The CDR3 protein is CASSASGATDGYTF. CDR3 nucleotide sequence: TGTGCCAGCAGTGCCTCCGGGGCCACGGATGGCTACACCTTC.